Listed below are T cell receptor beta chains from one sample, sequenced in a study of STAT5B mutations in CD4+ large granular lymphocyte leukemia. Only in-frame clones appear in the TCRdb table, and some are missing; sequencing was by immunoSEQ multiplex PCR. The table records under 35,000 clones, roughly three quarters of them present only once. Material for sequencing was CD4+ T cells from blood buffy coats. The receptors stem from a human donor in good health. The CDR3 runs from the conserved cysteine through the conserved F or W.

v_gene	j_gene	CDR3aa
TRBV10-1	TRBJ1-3	CASSEGREGNTIYF
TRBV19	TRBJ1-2	CASGGTGILYGYTF
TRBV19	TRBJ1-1	CASTPRQGAEAFF
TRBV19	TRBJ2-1	CASSTLADNEQFF
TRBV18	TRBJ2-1	CASSPPAAGGPNEQFF
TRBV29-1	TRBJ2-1	CSVDEAGGYNEQFF
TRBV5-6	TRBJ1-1	CASSSQLFGTGETEAFF
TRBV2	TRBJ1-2	CASRGGWDGYTF
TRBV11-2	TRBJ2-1	CASSLVLAGYNEQFF
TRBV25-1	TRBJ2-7	CASSPGTVIYEQYF
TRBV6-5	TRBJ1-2	CASNPLFGQGGGYTF
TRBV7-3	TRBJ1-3	CASSRGADSGNTIYF
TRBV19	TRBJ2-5	CASSSGQPPMAQYF
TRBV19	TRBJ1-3	CASSVRPTGNTIYF
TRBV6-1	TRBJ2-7	CASSVYGLAVSYEQYF
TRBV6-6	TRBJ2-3	CATTPRPTDTQYF
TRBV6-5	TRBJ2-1	CASSLGGGPLDEQFF
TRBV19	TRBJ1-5	CASSTLTGGASTQHF
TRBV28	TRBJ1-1	CAVRRGGWDTEAFF
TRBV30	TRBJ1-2	CAWSFARGYGYTF
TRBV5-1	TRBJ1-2	CASSRDPGTGYGYTF
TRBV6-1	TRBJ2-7	CASSALGDEQYF
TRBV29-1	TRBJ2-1	CSVSYLPGEGVYNEQFF
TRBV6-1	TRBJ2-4	CASSERGRQNIQYF
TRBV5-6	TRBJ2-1	CASSYLDRIVDEQFF
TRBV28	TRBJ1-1	CASSSTADRGRKGAFF
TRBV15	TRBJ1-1	CATSRAPRGTEAFF
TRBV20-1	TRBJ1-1	CSANTEAFF
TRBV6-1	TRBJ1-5	CASRGQGAQPQHF
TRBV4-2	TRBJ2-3	CASSQDSPGLAGGRDTQYF
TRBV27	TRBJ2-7	CASKWTAGNEQYF
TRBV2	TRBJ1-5	CASDGGVRQGPQPQHF
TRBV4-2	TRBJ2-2	CASSQESMTSGGATGELFF
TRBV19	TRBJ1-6	CASSPEGRGSSPLHF
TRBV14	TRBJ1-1	CASSPQRNTEAFF
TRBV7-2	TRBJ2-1	CASSLFSGGVGNEQFF
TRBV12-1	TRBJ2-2	CASSSYRVGELFF
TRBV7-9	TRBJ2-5	CASSRSDRYQETQYF
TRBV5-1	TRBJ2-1	CASSLVTSGRSYNEQFF
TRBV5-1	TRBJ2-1	CASSSYGVGWGNEQFF
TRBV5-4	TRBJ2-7	CASSLGRQFPEQYF
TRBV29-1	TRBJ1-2	CSVEGFRGLDGYTF
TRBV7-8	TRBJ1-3	CASSSRVHSGNTIYF
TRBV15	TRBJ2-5	CATSRAGTSFGETQYF
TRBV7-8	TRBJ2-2	CASSFAGELFF
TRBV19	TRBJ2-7	CATGDPSSYEQYF
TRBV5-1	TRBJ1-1	CASSFMMNTEAFF
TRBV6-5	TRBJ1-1	CASKRGTNTEAFF
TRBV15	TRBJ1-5	CATSSGDRGNQPQHF
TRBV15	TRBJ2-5	CATSGVSAGGRTQYF
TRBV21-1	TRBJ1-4	CASRGATNEKLFF
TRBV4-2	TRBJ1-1	CASRSAGAAEAFF
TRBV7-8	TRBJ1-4	CASSPGTGGTRHEKLFF
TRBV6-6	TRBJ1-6	CASRGGDSPLHF
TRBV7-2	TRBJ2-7	CASSLVTVGEQYF